The sequence of this T cell receptor (beta chain) was determined in a study of CD4+ T cells in melanoma. Study conclusions and caveats: CD8+ T cell, macrophage and B cell function reportedly correlated with neoantigen-specific CD4+ T cells. In melanoma, neoantigen-specific CD4+ T cells reportedly differed in differentiation state.

As concerns this clone: Its matching antigen is unknown.

Profiling relied on immunoSEQ multiplex PCR, and the TCRdb table lists in-frame clones only, not all of them. The sample lists 11,000 or so clones, more than 60% occurring once. The sequenced material came from cells from a culture (not recorded whether cultured in vitro). The sequence derives from a human donor with melanoma.

CDR3 sequence (DNA): TGTGCCAGCAGCTTTCCGCAGCGGGGGAAAGAGACCCAGTACTTC. This codes for CASSFPQRGKETQYF. The V call is TRBV5-5, the J call TRBJ2-5; TRBD2 matches at 8 bases. The CDR3 loop spans 15 amino acids. The V gene's germline CDR1 is SGHKS and CDR2 YYEKEE (reference sequence). V shed 2 bases, J shed 3 bases, and the junction held 6 bases outside the gene matches.